This entry is about one TCR beta chain. Antigen: not known. This specimen belongs to a study of OX40 agonist ivuxolimab in advanced cancers. Study summary: From about 23 to 85 years was the age range, with a mean of about 54 years, and about 83% were male.

The table came from immunoSEQ multiplex PCR; TCRdb's copy has only in-frame clones and leaves some out. The top ten hold 0.5% to 0.85% of the sample, which has about 77,000 clones, 65% to 90% seen once. General study points: Among the least clonally expanded were partial responders at 0.1-3.0 mg/kg. Circulating CD4+ and CD8+ T cells showed clonal expansion by week 6 at 0.1 to 3.0 mg/kg. On average, CD8+ T cells showed a greater number of expanded clones than CD4+.

This sequence originates from an adult with an advanced solid tumor such as melanoma, head and neck, liver or kidney cancer. The sample consisted of CD4+ or CD8+ T cells sorted from blood, taken in a trial of the OX40 agonist ivuxolimab.

CDR3 residues: CASSPGPERGPGYTF. In DNA, the CDR3 is TGTGCCAGCAGCCCTGGGCCAGAGCGAGGCCCTGGCTACACCTTC. The genes are TRBV7-2 and TRBJ1-2, with D unclear. The CDR3 is 15 amino acids. Deletions cut 5 bases from V and 7 bases from J, with 20 bases between. The germline V gene encodes CDR1 SGHTA and CDR2 FQGNSA.